These T cell receptor beta chains were read from a single sample in a study of early T cells in non-severe SARS-CoV-2 infection. TCRdb re-called the 5' RACE reads through MiXCR, storing one row per CDR3 protein. The table has some 120,000 distinct CDR3 sequences, under 15% seen once. The sequencing sample was made of whole blood. The receptors here all came from an adult who was a healthcare worker with PCR-confirmed SARS-CoV-2 infection or an uninfected control (not recorded which). The CDR3 runs from the conserved cysteine through the conserved F or W. D genes are given only for firm matches. Rows may omit the clone size; those that give it use once, few, many or a size class.

CDR3aa: CSVAAGLGYEAFF
CDR3nt: TGCAGCGTTGCGGCAGGGCTGGGATATGAAGCTTTCTTT
d_gene: NA
abundance: few
v_gene: TRBV29-1
j_gene: TRBJ1-1

CDR3aa: CASSKTGVWQPQHF
CDR3nt: TGTGCCAGCAGCAAAACAGGGGTATGGCAGCCCCAGCATTTT
d_gene: NA
abundance: NA
v_gene: TRBV21-1
j_gene: TRBJ1-5

CDR3aa: CSALVGTANTEAFF
CDR3nt: TGCAGCGCGCTAGTCGGGACGGCGAACACTGAAGCTTTCTTT
d_gene: NA
abundance: NA
v_gene: TRBV29-1
j_gene: TRBJ1-1

CDR3aa: CASSTRDRNNSPLHF
CDR3nt: TGTGCCAGCAGCACACGGGACAGGAATAATTCACCCCTCCACTTT
d_gene: TRBD1
abundance: many
v_gene: TRBV7-6
j_gene: TRBJ1-6

CDR3aa: CSAYLTGSNEKLFF
CDR3nt: TGCAGCGCCTATCTGACAGGGTCTAATGAAAAACTGTTTTTT
d_gene: TRBD1
abundance: few
v_gene: TRBV29-1
j_gene: TRBJ1-4

CDR3aa: CATSDSGGTNTGELFF
CDR3nt: TGTGCCACCAGTGATTCAGGGGGCACGAACACCGGGGAGCTGTTTTTT
d_gene: TRBD1
abundance: NA
v_gene: TRBV24-1
j_gene: TRBJ2-2

CDR3aa: CASSFGTGATGELFF
CDR3nt: TGTGCCAGCAGTTTCGGGACAGGGGCGACCGGGGAGCTGTTTTTT
d_gene: TRBD1
abundance: NA
v_gene: TRBV5-6
j_gene: TRBJ2-2

CDR3aa: CSALPGGTTGNTIYF
CDR3nt: TGCAGTGCCCTTCCAGGAGGGACCACTGGAAACACCATATATTTT
d_gene: NA
abundance: few
v_gene: TRBV20-1
j_gene: TRBJ1-3

CDR3aa: CASSVTSGGPFETQYF
CDR3nt: TGCGCCAGCAGCGTTACTAGCGGGGGGCCGTTTGAGACCCAGTACTTC
d_gene: TRBD2
abundance: NA
v_gene: TRBV5-1
j_gene: TRBJ2-5

CDR3aa: CASSWLVEETQYF
CDR3nt: TGTGCCAGCAGTTGGCTCGTGGAAGAGACCCAGTACTTC
d_gene: NA
abundance: few
v_gene: TRBV12-3/TRBV12-4
j_gene: TRBJ2-5

CDR3aa: CSARTGPNTGELFF
CDR3nt: TGCAGCGCTCGGACAGGGCCGAACACCGGGGAGCTGTTTTTT
d_gene: TRBD1
abundance: many
v_gene: TRBV29-1
j_gene: TRBJ2-2

CDR3aa: CASSSTPGRLGYTF
CDR3nt: TGTGCCAGCAGTTCCACCCCCGGACGTCTCGGCTACACCTTC
d_gene: NA
abundance: few
v_gene: TRBV7-8
j_gene: TRBJ1-2

CDR3aa: CASSLPGQVKAFF
CDR3nt: TGTGCCAGCAGCTTACCGGGACAGGTTAAAGCTTTCTTT
d_gene: TRBD1
abundance: NA
v_gene: TRBV5-4
j_gene: TRBJ1-1

CDR3aa: CSVEGDRATDEQYF
CDR3nt: TGCAGCGTTGAAGGCGACAGGGCAACCGACGAGCAGTACTTC
d_gene: TRBD1
abundance: NA
v_gene: TRBV29-1
j_gene: TRBJ2-7

CDR3aa: CSAREAARYGYTF
CDR3nt: TGCAGTGCTAGAGAGGCGGCTCGCTATGGCTACACCTTC
d_gene: NA
abundance: NA
v_gene: TRBV20-1
j_gene: TRBJ1-2

CDR3aa: CASGLAGGRDEQYF
CDR3nt: TGTGCCAGCGGACTAGCGGGGGGTCGGGACGAGCAGTACTTC
d_gene: TRBD2
abundance: many
v_gene: TRBV6-2/TRBV6-3
j_gene: TRBJ2-7

CDR3aa: CASSKVEGNQPQHF
CDR3nt: TGTGCCAGCAGCAAAGTGGAGGGCAATCAGCCCCAGCATTTT
d_gene: NA
abundance: NA
v_gene: TRBV21-1
j_gene: TRBJ1-5

CDR3aa: CASSANLRDTYGYTF
CDR3nt: TGTGCCAGCAGCGCCAACCTAAGGGACACCTATGGCTACACCTTC
d_gene: NA
abundance: many
v_gene: TRBV13
j_gene: TRBJ1-2

CDR3aa: CASSQSGLNTEAFF
CDR3nt: TGCGCCAGCAGCCAAAGCGGTTTGAACACTGAAGCTTTCTTT
d_gene: NA
abundance: NA
v_gene: TRBV4-1
j_gene: TRBJ1-1

CDR3aa: CASSEKVRGARADTQYF
CDR3nt: TGTGCCAGCAGTGAAAAGGTTCGGGGGGCGCGGGCAGATACGCAGTATTTT
d_gene: NA
abundance: many
v_gene: TRBV6-1
j_gene: TRBJ2-3

CDR3aa: CSVEDRGQGVETQYF
CDR3nt: TGCAGCGTTGAAGACAGGGGACAGGGGGTCGAGACCCAGTACTTC
d_gene: TRBD1
abundance: few
v_gene: TRBV29-1
j_gene: TRBJ2-5

CDR3aa: CSARNGPETQYF
CDR3nt: TGCAGTGCTAGGAACGGGCCCGAGACCCAGTACTTC
d_gene: NA
abundance: many
v_gene: TRBV20-1
j_gene: TRBJ2-5

CDR3aa: CASRSGTGSFLGSGDTIYF
CDR3nt: TGCGCCAGCCGATCCGGGACAGGGTCGTTCCTAGGTTCTGGGGACACCATATATTTT
d_gene: TRBD1
abundance: many
v_gene: TRBV5-1
j_gene: TRBJ1-3

CDR3aa: CASSSGGGTGELFF
CDR3nt: TGTGCCAGCTCCTCTGGGGGGGGCACCGGGGAGCTGTTTTTT
d_gene: TRBD2
abundance: few
v_gene: TRBV7-2
j_gene: TRBJ2-2

CDR3aa: CASSQDPSGANVLTF
CDR3nt: TGTGCCAGCAGCCAAGACCCCTCTGGGGCCAACGTCCTGACTTTC
d_gene: NA
abundance: NA
v_gene: TRBV3-1
j_gene: TRBJ2-6

CDR3aa: CASSSLAATRYF
CDR3nt: TGTGCCAGCAGTTCCCTAGCGGCCACACGGTATTTT
d_gene: TRBD2
abundance: NA
v_gene: TRBV12-3/TRBV12-4
j_gene: TRBJ2-3

CDR3aa: CAISETSLADNYGYTF
CDR3nt: TGTGCCATCAGTGAGACTTCTTTGGCAGATAACTATGGCTACACCTTC
d_gene: NA
abundance: few
v_gene: TRBV10-3
j_gene: TRBJ1-2

CDR3aa: CASSPGTNIFNTIYF
CDR3nt: TGTGCCAGCAGCCCAGGGACCAACATCTTTAACACCATATATTTT
d_gene: NA
abundance: NA
v_gene: TRBV3-1
j_gene: TRBJ1-3

CDR3aa: CASSAAGGPTGELFF
CDR3nt: TGTGCCAGCAGCGCCGCAGGGGGCCCAACCGGGGAGCTGTTTTTT
d_gene: TRBD1
abundance: few
v_gene: TRBV5-4
j_gene: TRBJ2-2